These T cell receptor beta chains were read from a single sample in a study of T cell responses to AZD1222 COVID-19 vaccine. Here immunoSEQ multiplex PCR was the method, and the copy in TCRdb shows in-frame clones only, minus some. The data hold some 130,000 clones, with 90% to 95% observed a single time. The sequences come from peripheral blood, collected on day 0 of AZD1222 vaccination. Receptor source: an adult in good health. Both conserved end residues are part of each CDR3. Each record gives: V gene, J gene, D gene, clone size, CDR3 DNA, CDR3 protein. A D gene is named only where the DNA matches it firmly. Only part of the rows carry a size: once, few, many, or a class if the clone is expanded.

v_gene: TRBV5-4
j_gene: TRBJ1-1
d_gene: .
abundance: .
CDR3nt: TGTGCCAGCAGCTTGGGTCGGCAGTACACTGAAGCTTTCTTT
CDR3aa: CASSLGRQYTEAFF

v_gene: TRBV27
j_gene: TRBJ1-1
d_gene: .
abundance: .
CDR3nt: TGTGCCAGCAAGCCGCTCGGGTCCTACACTGAAGCTTTCTTT
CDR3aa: CASKPLGSYTEAFF

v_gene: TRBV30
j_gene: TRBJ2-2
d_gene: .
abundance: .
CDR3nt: TGTGCCTGGACCCGGACATTTGGGTCCGGGGAGCTGTTTTTT
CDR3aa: CAWTRTFGSGELFF

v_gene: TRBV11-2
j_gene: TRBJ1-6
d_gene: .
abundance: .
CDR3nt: TGTGCCAGCAGCCCGACGAAGGAGGGATCACCCCTCCACTTT
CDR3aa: CASSPTKEGSPLHF

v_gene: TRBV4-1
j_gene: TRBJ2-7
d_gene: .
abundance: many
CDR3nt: TGCGCCAGCAGGGCGGCGGAGCCGTACGAGCAGTACTTC
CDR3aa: CASRAAEPYEQYF

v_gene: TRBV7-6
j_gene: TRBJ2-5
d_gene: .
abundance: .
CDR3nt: TGTGCCAGCAGCTTAGAGGGGGGCGAGACCCAGTACTTC
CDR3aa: CASSLEGGETQYF

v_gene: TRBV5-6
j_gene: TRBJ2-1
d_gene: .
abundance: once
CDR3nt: TGTGCCAGCAACCCAGGGGGGAGGTGGTATGAGCAGTTCTTC
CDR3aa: CASNPGGRWYEQFF

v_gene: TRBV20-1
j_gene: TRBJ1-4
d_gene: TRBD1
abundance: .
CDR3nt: TGCAGTGCTATAGGAGGGGGCGGGGAGTTTTTT
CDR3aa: CSAIGGGGEFF

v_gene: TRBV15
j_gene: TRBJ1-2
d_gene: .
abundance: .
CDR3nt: TGTGCCACCAGGGCGGGGTTCCGGGAAGGCGGCTACACCTTC
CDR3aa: CATRAGFREGGYTF

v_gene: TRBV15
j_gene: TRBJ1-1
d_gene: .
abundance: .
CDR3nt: TGTGCCACTTTAAACCGACGCCCCAGGGCTTTCTTT
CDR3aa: CATLNRRPRAFF

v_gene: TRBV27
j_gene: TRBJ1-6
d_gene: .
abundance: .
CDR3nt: TGTGCCAGCAGTTTATGGGGGGTGGATAATCTTGGTCATTCACCCCTCCACTTT
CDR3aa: CASSLWGVDNLGHSPLHF

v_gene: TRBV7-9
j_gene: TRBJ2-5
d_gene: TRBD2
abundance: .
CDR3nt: TGTGCCAGCAGCCCGAGAGGACTAGCAGAGGGGGTGAAAGAGACCCAGTACTTC
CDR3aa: CASSPRGLAEGVKETQYF

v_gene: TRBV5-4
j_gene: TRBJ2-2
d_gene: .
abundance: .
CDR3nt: TGTGCCAGCAGCTTAGTTTCCGGGGAGCTGTTTTTT
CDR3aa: CASSLVSGELFF

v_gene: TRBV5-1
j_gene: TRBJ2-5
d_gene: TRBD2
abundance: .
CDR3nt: TGCGCCAGCAGGCCCGGGGGGGCGCAAGAGACCCAGTACTTC
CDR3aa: CASRPGGAQETQYF

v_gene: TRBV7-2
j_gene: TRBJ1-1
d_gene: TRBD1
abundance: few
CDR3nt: TGTGCCAGCAGCCCTCAGGGGGCGAGACCGGAAGCTTTCTTT
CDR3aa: CASSPQGARPEAFF

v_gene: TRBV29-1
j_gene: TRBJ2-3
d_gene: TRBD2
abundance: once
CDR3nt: TGCAGCGTTGGCGGGGGACGAAGCACAGATACGCAGTATTTT
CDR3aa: CSVGGGRSTDTQYF

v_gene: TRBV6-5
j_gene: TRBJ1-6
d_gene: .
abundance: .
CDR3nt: TGTGCCAGCAGTTACAACACTAATTCACCCCTCCACTTT
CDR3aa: CASSYNTNSPLHF

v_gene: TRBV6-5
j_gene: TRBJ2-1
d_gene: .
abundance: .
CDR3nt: TGTGCCAGTACACTAGGGGATGCCTACAATGAGCAGTTCTTC
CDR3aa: CASTLGDAYNEQFF

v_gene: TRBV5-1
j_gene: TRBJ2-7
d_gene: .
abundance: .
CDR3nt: TGCGCCAGCTACGACTTATCCTACGAGCAGTACTTC
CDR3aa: CASYDLSYEQYF

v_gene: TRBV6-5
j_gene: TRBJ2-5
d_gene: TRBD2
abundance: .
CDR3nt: TGTGCCAGCAGACCACTAGCGGCGGAGACCCAGTACTTC
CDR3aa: CASRPLAAETQYF

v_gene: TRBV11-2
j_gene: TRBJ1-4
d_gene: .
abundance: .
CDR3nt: TGTGCCAGCAGCTTATTCCTAGACGGGGAAAAACTGTTTTTT
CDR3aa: CASSLFLDGEKLFF

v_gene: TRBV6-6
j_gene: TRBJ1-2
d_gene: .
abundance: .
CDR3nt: TGTGCCAGCGGGGAAAGCGGGGTTGGCTACACCTTC
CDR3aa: CASGESGVGYTF

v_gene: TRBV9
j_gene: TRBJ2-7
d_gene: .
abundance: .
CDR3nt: TGTGCCAGCAGCGTAGCCCCGAACTCCTACGAGCAGTACTTC
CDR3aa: CASSVAPNSYEQYF

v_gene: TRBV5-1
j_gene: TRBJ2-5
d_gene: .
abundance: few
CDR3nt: TGCGCCAGCAGCTTGTCCAGTCAAGAGACCCAGTACTTC
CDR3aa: CASSLSSQETQYF

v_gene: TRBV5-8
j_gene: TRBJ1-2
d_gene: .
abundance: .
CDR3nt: TGTGCCAGCAGCTCGAACACAGCCTATGGCTACACCTTC
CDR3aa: CASSSNTAYGYTF

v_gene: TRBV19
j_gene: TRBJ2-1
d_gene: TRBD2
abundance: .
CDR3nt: TGTGCCAGTAGTTTGGGACCAGCGGCGGGGGATGAGCAGTTCTTC
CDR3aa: CASSLGPAAGDEQFF

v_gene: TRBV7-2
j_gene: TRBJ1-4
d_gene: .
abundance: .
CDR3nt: TGTGCCAGCAGCTCCGGGACGGCAAATGAAAAACTGTTTTTT
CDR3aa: CASSSGTANEKLFF

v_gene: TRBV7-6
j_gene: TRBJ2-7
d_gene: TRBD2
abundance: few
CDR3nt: TGTGCCAGCAGCTTGGCGGCGGGAGGGAACTTCGAGCAGTACTTC
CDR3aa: CASSLAAGGNFEQYF

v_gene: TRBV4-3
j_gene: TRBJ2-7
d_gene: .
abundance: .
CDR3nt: TGCGCCAGCAGCCAAATACAGGGTTCGGAGCAGTACTTC
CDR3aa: CASSQIQGSEQYF

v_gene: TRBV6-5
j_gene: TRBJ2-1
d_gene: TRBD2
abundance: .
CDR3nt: TGTGCCAGCAGGGAGACTAGCGGGGTTGAGCAGTTCTTC
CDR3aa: CASRETSGVEQFF

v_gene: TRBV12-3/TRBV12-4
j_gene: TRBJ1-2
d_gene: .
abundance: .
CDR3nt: TGTGCCAGCAGTTCAGGGGTGGGTGGCTACACCTTC
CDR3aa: CASSSGVGGYTF

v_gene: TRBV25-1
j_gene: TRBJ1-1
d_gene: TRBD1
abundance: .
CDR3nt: TGTGCCAGCAGTGAGGACAGGGGTCGGGTGAACACTGAAGCTTTCTTT
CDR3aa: CASSEDRGRVNTEAFF

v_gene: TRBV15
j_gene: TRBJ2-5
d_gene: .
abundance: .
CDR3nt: TGTGCCACCAGCAGAGATTCGGCAGGGCGAGGGGAGACCCAGTACTTC
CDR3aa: CATSRDSAGRGETQYF

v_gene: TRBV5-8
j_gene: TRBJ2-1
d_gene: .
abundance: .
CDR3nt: TGTGCCAGCACCCCCCTCTTTGGACAGTACAATGAGCAGTTCTTC
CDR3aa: CASTPLFGQYNEQFF

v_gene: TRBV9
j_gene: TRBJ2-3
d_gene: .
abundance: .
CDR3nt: TGTGCCAGCAGCCTTAGTAGCCGGGACTTTGCGGATACGCAGTATTTT
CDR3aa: CASSLSSRDFADTQYF

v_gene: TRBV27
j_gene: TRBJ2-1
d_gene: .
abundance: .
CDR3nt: TGTGCCAGCAGTGCGCCCAGGGGGAGGAGGGTCAATGAGCAGTTCTTC
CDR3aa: CASSAPRGRRVNEQFF

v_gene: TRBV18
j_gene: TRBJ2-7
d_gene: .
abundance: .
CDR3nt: TGTGCCAGCTCTCCAACGGGTCCCTACGAGCAGTACTTC
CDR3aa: CASSPTGPYEQYF

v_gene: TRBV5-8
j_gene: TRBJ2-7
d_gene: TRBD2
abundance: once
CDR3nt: TGTGCCAGCAGCCATGGACTAGCGGCTGTTTACGAGCAGTACTTC
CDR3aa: CASSHGLAAVYEQYF

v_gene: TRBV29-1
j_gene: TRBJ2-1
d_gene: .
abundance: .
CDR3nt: TGCAGCGGACGACAGCGCAATGAGCAGTTCTTC
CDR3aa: CSGRQRNEQFF

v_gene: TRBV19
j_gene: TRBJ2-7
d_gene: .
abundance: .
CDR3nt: TGTGCCAGTAGTATCGACTCAGAACATTACGAGCAGTACTTC
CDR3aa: CASSIDSEHYEQYF

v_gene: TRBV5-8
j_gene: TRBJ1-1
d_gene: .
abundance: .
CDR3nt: TGTGCCAGCAGCTTGGCCAGGTACAATGAAGCTTTCTTT
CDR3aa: CASSLARYNEAFF

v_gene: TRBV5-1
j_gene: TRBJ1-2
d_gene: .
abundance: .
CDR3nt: TGCGCCAGCACCGGGGGGCTCGGACTAGTAAGCTATGGCTACACCTTC
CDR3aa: CASTGGLGLVSYGYTF

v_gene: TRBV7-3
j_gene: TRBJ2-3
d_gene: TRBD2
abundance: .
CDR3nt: TGTGCCAGCAGCTTGGCTAGCGGGACAGGCACAGATACGCAGTATTTT
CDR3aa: CASSLASGTGTDTQYF

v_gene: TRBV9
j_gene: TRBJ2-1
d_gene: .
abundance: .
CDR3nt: TGTGCCAGCAGCGTATCCCCTAGCGCCCGTTACAATGAGCAGTTCTTC
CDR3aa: CASSVSPSARYNEQFF

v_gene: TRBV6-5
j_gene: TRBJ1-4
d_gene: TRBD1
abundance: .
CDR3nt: TGTGCCAGCAGCAGACAGGGGGCGCCACGGGAAAAACTGTTTTTT
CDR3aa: CASSRQGAPREKLFF

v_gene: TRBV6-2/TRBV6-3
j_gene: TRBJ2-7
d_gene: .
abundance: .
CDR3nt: TGTGCCAGCAGTTACTCGAAGCAATCCTACGAGCAGTACTTC
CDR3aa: CASSYSKQSYEQYF

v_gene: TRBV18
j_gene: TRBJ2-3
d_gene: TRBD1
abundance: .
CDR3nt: TGTGCCAGCTCACCGGGACAGGAGCGCACAGATACGCAGTATTTT
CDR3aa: CASSPGQERTDTQYF

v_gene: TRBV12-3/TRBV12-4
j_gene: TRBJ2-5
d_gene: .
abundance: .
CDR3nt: TGTGCCAGCGGACCCGGGGGCTGGGAGACCCAGTACTTC
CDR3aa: CASGPGGWETQYF

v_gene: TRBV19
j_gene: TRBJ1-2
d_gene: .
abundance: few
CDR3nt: TGTGCCAGTAGTATTGCTAGGGGATGGACAGAGAAAAGCTATGGCTACACCTTC
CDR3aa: CASSIARGWTEKSYGYTF